This T cell receptor (beta chain) is drawn from a study of T-cell reconstitution after alpha-beta-depleted transplantation in children. TCRbeta library preparation incorporated unique molecular identifiers. TCRdb reprocessed the PCR reads with MiXCR, giving one entry per CDR3 protein. The repertoire holds over 550,000 distinct CDR3 sequences, with 10% to 13% as singletons. This clonotype was found many times. The germline gives CDR1 SGHDN, CDR2 FVKESK. The CDR3 is 15 residues long. Trimming removed 4 bases from V and 5 bases from J; junction bases left unmatched: 10. This specimen consisted of PBMCs from the stem cell graft donor, obtained from the stem cell graft. The TCR originated in a human donor who donated a stem cell graft to a child with acute myeloid leukemia. This chain uses TRBV14 with TRBJ2-7; 8 bases fit TRBD1. Written as DNA, the CDR3 is TGTGCCAGCAGCCTCGGACAGGGCTGGGTGGACGAGCAGTACTTC. Amino acid sequence: CASSLGQGWVDEQYF.